The present TCR beta chain was sequenced within a study of cytomegalovirus exposure and HLA in healthy donors. Trimming removed 7 bases from V and 5 bases from J, with 18 bases in between. The CDR3 is made up of 14 amino acids. Germline loops: CDR1 SGHNT, CDR2 YYREEE (reference sequence). The PCR ran on 60 Vbeta and 13 Jbeta primers. Sequencing was performed with immunoSEQ multiplex PCR; in TCRdb, only in-frame clones are kept and a portion is missing. This table holds approximately 170,000 clones, approximately 77% found once. Input material: PBMCs. This TCR was sampled from a male donor in good health and CMV-seropositive. This rearrangement joins TRBV5-4 to TRBJ2-5, with D possibly being TRBD2 (7 bases). The CDR3 DNA reads as TGTGCCAGCGCAAGGGGGGGCGGGGACGAGACCCAGTACTTC. Protein sequence: CASARGGGDETQYF.